This entry concerns a single T cell receptor (beta chain). This sample is drawn from a study of blood T cell repertoires in COVID-19. The CDR3 extends over 13 amino acids. Trimming shortened V by 0 bases and J by 3 bases, and 5 bases separated the two germline ends. Germline lookup yields CDR1 KGHSH and CDR2 LQKENI. Using immunoSEQ multiplex PCR, the repertoire was profiled, and TCRdb retains in-frame clones only, with some absent. The sample records some 110,000 clones, about nine tenths being singletons. The specimen sequenced was peripheral blood. The origin of this receptor is a human donor in a cohort sampled during active COVID-19. The rearrangement uses TRBV18 and TRBJ2-5; D unresolved. The CDR3 DNA reads as TGTGCCAGCTCACCACCGTCTGAAGAGACCCAGTACTTC. Translated: CASSPPSEETQYF.